This TCR beta chain was captured by sequencing in a study of cytomegalovirus exposure and HLA in healthy donors. Findings of the study overall: There were 164 TCR beta chains listed as cytomegalovirus-associated.

The CDR3 runs 13 residues. Trimming took 0 bases from V and 9 from J, leaving 12 bases between them. Germline loops: CDR1 GTSNPN, CDR2 SVGIG (reference sequence). Note on this clone: Its antigen is unknown.

Likely unrecorded immune exposures existed in these nominally healthy donors. In the PCR, 60 Vbeta and 13 Jbeta primers were used. Sequencing was performed with immunoSEQ multiplex PCR; in TCRdb, only in-frame clones are kept and a portion is missing. The repertoire holds roughly 170,000 clones, with 65% to 90% as singletons. This chain connects TRBV30 to TRBJ2-1; D might be TRBD2 (6 bases). The material sequenced was PBMCs. This TCR derives from a girl aged 2-9 years in good health and CMV-seropositive. The CDR3 nucleotides read TGTGCCTGGAGTGTACAACTAGCCGGTGAGCAGTTCTTC. Protein sequence: CAWSVQLAGEQFF.